This entry concerns a single T cell receptor beta chain. Sequencing used immunoSEQ multiplex PCR; TCRdb keeps in-frame clones, though not all of them. The sample has about 59,000 clones, around 91% seen once. Germline values: CDR1 LGHNA, CDR2 YSLEER. The V end was cut by 1 base, the J end by 5 bases, with 14 bases between. The CDR3 loop spans 15 amino acids. These data originate in a study of blood T cell repertoires in COVID-19. Whole-study context: Samples representing acute and convalescent COVID-19 were sourced from the United States, Italy and Spain.

The TCR comes from a human donor in a cohort sampled during active COVID-19. This chain connects TRBV4-3 to TRBJ1-2; D is possibly TRBD1 (5 bases). The material sequenced was peripheral blood. Here the CDR3 DNA reads TGCGCCAGCAGCCAAGTCGTGGGGACTGATTATGGCTACACCTTC. It encodes CASSQVVGTDYGYTF.